This TCR beta chain was observed in a study of cytomegalovirus exposure and HLA in healthy donors. TCRdb keeps only in-frame clones here, not all; method: immunoSEQ multiplex PCR. The sample lists some 90,000 clones, around 96% occurring once. To note about this clone: Its antigen is unidentified.

Trimming left V 6 bases short and J 5 bases short, with 19 bases between. Germline V lookup: CDR1 KGHSH, CDR2 LQKENI. The CDR3 is 15 amino acids. Study findings and constraints: Altogether, 150 to 200 TCR beta chains were recorded as cytomegalovirus-associated. Whilst most TCR sequences proved rare, a subset of public TCRs occurred across many donors. According to reports, the classifier identified cytomegalovirus status with high specificity and sensitivity.

Sequencing used PBMCs. This clonotype originated in a man aged 18 to 30 in good health and CMV-seronegative. This sequence joins TRBV18 and TRBJ1-1; TRBD1 might be the D (6 bases). In DNA form, the CDR3 reads TGTGCCAGCTCGCCGGACTTGAGGGGGGGGACTGAAGCTTTCTTT. As protein: CASSPDLRGGTEAFF.